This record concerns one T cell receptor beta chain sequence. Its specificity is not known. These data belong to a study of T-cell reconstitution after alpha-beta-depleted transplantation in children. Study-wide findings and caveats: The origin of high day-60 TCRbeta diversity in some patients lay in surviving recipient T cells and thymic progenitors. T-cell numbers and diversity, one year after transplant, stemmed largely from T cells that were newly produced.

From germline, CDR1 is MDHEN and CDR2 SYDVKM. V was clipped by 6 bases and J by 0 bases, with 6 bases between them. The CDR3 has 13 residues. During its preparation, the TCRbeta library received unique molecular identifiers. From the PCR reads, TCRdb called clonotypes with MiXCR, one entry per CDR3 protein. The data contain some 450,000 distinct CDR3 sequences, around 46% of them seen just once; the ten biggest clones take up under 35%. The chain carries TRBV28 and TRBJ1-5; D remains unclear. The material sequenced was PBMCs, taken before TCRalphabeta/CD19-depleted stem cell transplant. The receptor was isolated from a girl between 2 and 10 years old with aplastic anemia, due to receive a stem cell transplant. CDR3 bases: TGTGCCAGCAGAACAGTTAGCAATCAGCCCCAGCATTTT. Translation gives CASRTVSNQPQHF.